These 24 T cell receptor beta chains share one sample of origin, sequenced in a study of T cells in narcolepsy. The assay was immunoSEQ multiplex PCR, and TCRdb's table has in-frame clones only and misses some. This sample has over 30,000 clones; approximately 85% occur once, and the top ten carry roughly 1.6%. Sequencing was carried out using CD45RA- memory CD4+ T cells from PBMCs. The receptor source for this set is a human donor with narcolepsy.

V usage is TRBV6-5 and J usage is TRBJ1-2; 11 nucleotides match TRBD1. Germline CDR1 and CDR2: MNHEY and SVGAGI. V trimming: 7 bases; J trimming: 7 bases; junction bases outside the gene matches: 5. The CDR3 has 13 amino acids. DNA of the CDR3: TGTGCCAGCACCCAGGGACAGGGGGGTGGCTACACCTTC. This sequence encodes CASTQGQGGGYTF.

The chain uses TRBV5-4 and TRBJ2-7; D perhaps matches TRBD1 (5 bases). Trimming took 2 bases from V and 2 from J, leaving 8 bases between them. Germline CDR1 and CDR2: SGHNT and YYREEE (reference sequence). This CDR3 region has 13 residues. CDR3 bases: TGTGCCAGCAGCTTAACAGGAGCCTACGAGCAGTACTTC. The encoded protein is CASSLTGAYEQYF.

As DNA, the CDR3 is TGTGCCAGCAGTTACTCGATGGGGGGGGCAGGCACTGAAGCTTTCTTT. This codes for CASSYSMGGAGTEAFF. The chain couples TRBV6-5 to TRBJ1-1; D may be TRBD1 (6 bases). Germline assignment: CDR1 MNHEY and CDR2 SVGAGI. The CDR3 extends over 16 amino acids. Trimming removed 0 bases from V and 4 bases from J, with 15 bases in between.

The chain couples TRBV5-4 to TRBJ1-2, with TRBD1 matching over 8 bases. This CDR3 is built from 13 residues. In germline, CDR1 is SGHNT, CDR2 YYREEE (reference sequence). DNA of the CDR3: TGTGCTATGCGGACAGGGTCCAACTATGGCTACACCTTC. Residues: CAMRTGSNYGYTF.

V usage is TRBV6-1 and J usage is TRBJ1-1, with no clear D. The CDR3 contains 15 residues. V lost 5 bases and J 0 bases, leaving 13 bases between the germline ends. Germline V gene sequence: CDR1 MNHNS, CDR2 SASEGT. In nucleotides, the CDR3 is TGTGCCAGCAGTACCCGGATGGTACTGAACACTGAAGCTTTCTTT. Translation: CASSTRMVLNTEAFF.

V gene TRBV7-2 combines with J gene TRBJ2-5, with 13 bases fitting TRBD2. CDR3 length: 15 amino acids. Germline lookup yields CDR1 SGHTA and CDR2 FQGNSA. V lost 2 bases to trimming and J lost 4 bases; unmatched junction nucleotides: 1. CDR3 in amino acids: CASSLTSGGAETQYF. The CDR3 nucleotides are TGTGCCAGCAGCTTAACTAGCGGGGGGGCAGAGACCCAGTACTTC.

The V gene is TRBV18, the J gene TRBJ2-2; D gene ambiguous. Trimming shortened V by 5 bases and J by 3 bases, and 7 bases separated the two germline ends. Germline V CDR1 and CDR2: KGHSH, LQKENI. The CDR3 loop spans 13 amino acids. The CDR3 DNA sequence: TGTGCCAGCTCAGTACGGGACACCGGGGAGCTGTTTTTT. Protein: CASSVRDTGELFF.

A word on this clone: A read error may produce the germline difference seen at one junction end. The chain has TRBV7-7 and TRBJ2-3; no reliable D call. CDR1 is SSHAT and CDR2 is FNYEAQ in the germline V gene (reference sequence). The length of the CDR3 is 12 residues. CDR3 protein: CASSPMGDTQYF. Here the CDR3 DNA reads TGTGCTAGCAGCCCGATGGGGGATACGCAGTATTTT.

The genes are TRBV2 and TRBJ2-3; 11 bases agree with TRBD2. V gave up 8 bases and J gave up 0 bases; unmatched junction bases: 4. Per the germline V gene, CDR1 is SNHLY and CDR2 is FYNNEI. The CDR3 is 15 residues long. The CDR3 reads CASGSGGGSTDTQYF. In nucleotides, the CDR3 is TGTGCCAGCGGTAGCGGGGGGGGCAGCACAGATACGCAGTATTTT.

This clone was counted once. The chain employs TRBV7-2 and TRBJ2-5, with 8 nucleotides matching TRBD2. The CDR3 extends over 14 amino acids. Germline trimming cut 2 bases from V and 4 bases from J; bases unmatched to any gene: 3. CDR1 SGHTA and CDR2 FQGNSA come from the germline V gene. The DNA for the CDR3 is TGTGCCAGCAGCTTATGGCTAGCGGGAGAGACCCAGTACTTC. Translation gives CASSLWLAGETQYF.

V is TRBV28 and J is TRBJ1-1; tentative D call: TRBD1 (6 bases). Germline V CDR1 and CDR2: MDHEN, SYDVKM. The CDR3 is 18 amino acids. Trimming stripped 0 bases from V and 0 bases from J, with 17 bases between. The CDR3 here is CASSLWPLGGPLNTEAFF. CDR3 nucleotides: TGTGCCAGCAGTTTATGGCCACTGGGGGGGCCCTTGAACACTGAAGCTTTCTTT.

The rearrangement joins TRBV13 to TRBJ1-6; D is uncertain. The length of the CDR3 is 14 residues. The germline V and J ends were trimmed by 6 bases and 4 bases, with 10 bases remaining between them. Germline V gene data show CDR1 as PRHDT and CDR2 as FYEKMQ (reference sequence). CDR3 loop: CASSRFGYNSPLHF. CDR3 nucleotides: TGTGCCAGCAGTCGGTTCGGGTATAATTCACCCCTCCACTTT.

This clone was recorded only once. The chain combines TRBV6-5 with TRBJ2-3; 10 positions match TRBD2. In germline, CDR1 is MNHEY, CDR2 SVGAGI. The CDR3 has 15 amino acids. Losses at the gene ends were 4 bases for V and 5 bases for J; bases not matched to a gene: 6. The CDR3 here is CASSSERGGRDTQYF. The CDR3 bases are TGTGCCAGCAGTTCAGAGCGGGGGGGCCGAGATACGCAGTATTTT.

The rearrangement uses TRBV4-1 and TRBJ2-2; no reliable D call. This CDR3 is built from 15 residues. Germline CDR1 and CDR2: MGHRA and YSYEKL. V lost 0 bases to trimming and J lost 8 bases, with 13 bases between them. The CDR3 DNA reads as TGCGCCAGCAGCCAAGAAGGGCAGGTCCTAGGGGAGCTGTTTTTT. Translating it yields CASSQEGQVLGELFF.

This clone was seen more than once but under ten times. The V gene is TRBV4-2, the J gene TRBJ1-5; a possible D gene is TRBD1 (6 bases). V was trimmed by 0 bases and J by 0 bases, leaving 15 bases between them. The germline gives CDR1 LGHNA, CDR2 YNFKEQ. The CDR3 totals 18 residues. CDR3 DNA sequence: TGTGCCAGCAGCCAAGATCATGCAGGGGATGATAGCAATCAGCCCCAGCATTTT. Protein: CASSQDHAGDDSNQPQHF.

This clone has only a few counts. The chain uses TRBV5-4 and TRBJ1-6, with 7 bases lining up with TRBD1. Germline loops: CDR1 SGHNT, CDR2 YYREEE (reference sequence). V lost 4 bases to trimming and J lost 7 bases; unmatched junction nucleotides: 8. The CDR3 consists of 15 residues. CDR3 sequence (DNA): TGTGCCAGCAGCCGTCGACAGGGATTCAATTCACCCCTCCACTTT. Amino acid sequence: CASSRRQGFNSPLHF.

Here the CDR3 reads CASSQDDLAGQETQYF. CDR3 bases: TGCGCCAGCAGCCAAGATGACTTAGCGGGCCAAGAGACCCAGTACTTC. This chain connects TRBV4-3 to TRBJ2-5; 7 bases align to TRBD2. CDR3 length: 16 amino acids. CDR1 LGHNA and CDR2 YSLEER come from the germline V gene. Trimming cost V 0 bases and J 1 base; bases outside gene matches: 5.

The gene calls are TRBV2 and TRBJ2-7, with D perhaps TRBD1 (6 bases). V was shortened by 5 bases and J by 3 bases, with 14 bases between the two germline ends. Germline V CDR1 and CDR2: SNHLY, FYNNEI. The CDR3 consists of 14 residues. CDR3 region: CASSPGTPYYEQYF. The CDR3, as DNA: TGTGCCAGCAGTCCCGGGACACCTTACTACGAGCAGTACTTC.

J is TRBJ2-5 and V is TRBV20-1; a possible D gene is TRBD2 (5 bases). The germline CDR1 and CDR2 sequences are DFQATT and SNEGSKA (reference sequence). The CDR3 loop spans 11 amino acids. Trimming took 7 bases from V and 1 from J, leaving 7 bases between them. As DNA, the CDR3 is TGCAGTGTCGAGGGCCAAGAGACCCAGTACTTC. Protein product: CSVEGQETQYF.

The V gene is TRBV14, the J gene TRBJ1-4, with D unresolved. V lost 4 bases and J lost 0, with 6 bases in between. The CDR3 loop spans 14 amino acids. Looked up from germline, CDR1 is SGHDN and CDR2 is FVKESK. The CDR3 region is CASSPRATNEKLFF. In nucleotides, the CDR3 is TGTGCCAGCAGCCCAAGAGCAACTAATGAAAAACTGTTTTTT.

The gene calls are TRBV7-5 and TRBJ2-2; TRBD1 is taken as the D call from the table, unchecked against the DNA. TRBV7-5 is noted as a pseudogene. CDR3 length equals 15 residues. In DNA form, the CDR3 reads TGTGCCAGAACCCTAGACAGATCGAACACCGGGGAGCTGTTTTTT. Its protein product is CARTLDRSNTGELFF.

DNA for the CDR3: TGTGCCAGCAGTTATTTTGTAGGGGGATCACCCCTCCACTTT. Protein: CASSYFVGGSPLHF. The chain carries TRBV6-5 and TRBJ1-6; tentative D call: TRBD1 (6 bases). Trimming took off 3 bases at V and 10 bases at J, with 13 bases between the two ends. This CDR3 is 14 amino acids long. Germline loops: CDR1 MNHEY, CDR2 SVGAGI.

The chain has TRBV28 and TRBJ1-2; the D is unclear. This CDR3 contains 16 residues. Germline-derived CDR1 and CDR2 are MDHEN and SYDVKM. Trimming pared 2 bases from V and 2 bases from J, leaving 15 bases between. CDR3 residues: CASSLTEMVLNYGYTF. The CDR3 DNA reads TGTGCCAGCAGTTTAACAGAGATGGTTTTGAACTATGGCTACACCTTC.

The gene calls are TRBV19 and TRBJ1-1, with 8 bases lining up with TRBD1. Germline CDR1 is LNHDA and CDR2 is SQIVND (reference sequence). Trimming at V came to 6 bases and at J to 4 bases, leaving 7 bases not matched to a gene. The CDR3 covers 14 residues. The CDR3 DNA is TGTGCCAGTAGCCCCTCAGGGGGCGTCACTGAAGCTTTCTTT. Translated: CASSPSGGVTEAFF.